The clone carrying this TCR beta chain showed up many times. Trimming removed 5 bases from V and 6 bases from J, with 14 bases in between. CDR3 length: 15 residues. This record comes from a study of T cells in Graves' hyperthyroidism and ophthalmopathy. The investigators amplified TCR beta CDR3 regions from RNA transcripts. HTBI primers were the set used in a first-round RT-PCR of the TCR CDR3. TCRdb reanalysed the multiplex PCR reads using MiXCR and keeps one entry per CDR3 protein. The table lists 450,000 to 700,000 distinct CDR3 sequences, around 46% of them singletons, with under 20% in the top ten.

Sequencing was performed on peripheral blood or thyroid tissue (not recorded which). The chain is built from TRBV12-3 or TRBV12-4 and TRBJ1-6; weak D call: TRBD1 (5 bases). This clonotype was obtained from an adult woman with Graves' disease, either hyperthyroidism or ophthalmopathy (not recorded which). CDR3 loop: CASSPPGGGNSPLHF. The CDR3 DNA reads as TGTGCCAGCAGTCCGCCCGGGGGGGGTAATTCACCCCTCCACTTT.